The 17 T cell receptor beta chains in this list originate from one sample, sequenced in a study of tumor-infiltrating lymphocytes in primary liver carcinoma. Without any cell sorting, about 19-32 mg of bulk tissue yielded co-extracted RNA and DNA. From 400 to 500 ng total RNA, TCR beta cDNA was generated with a primer in the constant region. Three nested multiplex PCR rounds of slightly modified ARM-PCR generated TCR beta libraries. Rounds one and two of PCR, each of roughly 10 cycles, were primed with TRBV1-TRBV30 forward primers and a C-beta reverse primer. TCRdb analysed the multiplex PCR reads with MiXCR anew, one entry per CDR3 protein. The sample shows around 100,000 distinct CDR3 sequences, around two thirds of them seen only once. Sequenced sample: liver tumor tissue from sampling region 2. Indicated subset: tumor region T2, inferior pole. The receptor set was obtained from a woman between 55 and 75 years old with primary liver carcinoma and hepatitis B virus infection.

This chain uses TRBV2 with TRBJ2-5; TRBD1 is a possible D gene (6 bases). The CDR3 loop spans 14 amino acids. CDR1 and CDR2 from the germline V gene are SNHLY and FYNNEI. The V end was cut by 6 bases, the J end by 1 base, with 12 bases between. The CDR3 sequence: CASSARGFQETQYF. CDR3 coding DNA: TGTGCCAGCAGCGCCAGGGGTTTCCAAGAGACCCAGTACTTC.

In its sample, this clonotype was seen many times. The chain couples TRBV4-2 to TRBJ1-1, with D possibly being TRBD1 (5 bases). CDR3 length: 17 residues. Per germline, CDR1 LGHNA and CDR2 YNFKEQ. The V end lost 1 base, the J end lost 5 bases, and 20 bases lay between the germline ends. CDR3 DNA sequence: TGTGCCAGCAGCCAAGGATCCCTTGGGGGGATTGGGACTGAAGCTTTCTTT. This gives the protein CASSQGSLGGIGTEAFF.

The chain links TRBV12-3 or TRBV12-4 to TRBJ1-5; no clear D. CDR3 length: 13 residues. Trimming cost V 10 bases and J 5 bases, with 15 bases left between them. This chain's CDR3 is CATSNSRDQPQHF. The CDR3 DNA is TGTGCCACCTCGAACTCTAGGGATCAGCCCCAGCATTTT.

A remark on this clonotype: Without the conserved terminal phenylalanine or tryptophan, this CDR3 likely stems from a read error. The chain recombines TRBV6-5 with TRBJ1-2, with D perhaps TRBD1 (5 bases). This CDR3 has 17 amino acids. Germline V gene sequence: CDR1 MNHEY, CDR2 SVGAGI. Trimming removed 7 bases at V and 5 bases at J, with 26 bases between. CDR3 DNA sequence: TGTGCCAGCAAAACATGGGGGAGTAGGGCATCGGGTTATGGCTACACCTCC. As protein: CASKTWGSRASGYGYTS.

This clonotype was seen repeatedly, ten times or more. The chain couples TRBV10-3 to TRBJ1-1, with D perhaps matching TRBD1 (5 bases). The V gene's germline CDR1 is ENHRY and CDR2 SYGVKD. The CDR3 extends over 15 amino acids. The V gene lost 0 bases and the J gene lost 3 bases, with 11 bases spanning the gap. The CDR3 loop reads CAISESPGTDTEAFF. Here the CDR3 DNA reads TGTGCCATCAGTGAGTCTCCAGGGACGGACACTGAAGCTTTCTTT.

Concerning this clonotype itself: It is likely a read error, because the conserved phenylalanine at the end of the CDR3 is missing. CDR3 residues: CASSLVPLAGGDTQYS. The CDR3 nucleotides read TGTGCCAGCAGCTTGGTTCCACTAGCGGGAGGAGATACGCAGTATTCT. J is TRBJ2-3 and V is TRBV5-6; TRBD2 matches at 12 bases. The CDR3 consists of 16 residues. The V and J ends lost 0 bases and 5 bases, in that order; junction bases with no gene match: 4. Looked up from germline, CDR1 is SGHDT and CDR2 is YYEEEE.

In regard to this clonotype: A single base separates this from a much larger clone, so it may be a read error. The gene calls are TRBV5-1 and TRBJ2-2, with a tentative D call TRBD1 (6 bases). Germline V lookup: CDR1 SGHRS, CDR2 YFSETQ. The CDR3 runs 14 residues. CDR3 residues: CASSFQGNTGKLFF. In DNA, the CDR3 is TGCGCCAGCAGCTTTCAGGGGAACACCGGGAAGCTGTTTTTT.

This clonotype was recorded many times. V usage is TRBV4-1 and J usage is TRBJ2-3; D may be TRBD1 or TRBD2 (5 bases each). The V gene lost 1 base and the J gene lost 6 bases, with 14 bases spanning the gap. CDR1 MGHRA and CDR2 YSYEKL come from the germline V gene. The CDR3 consists of 15 residues. In DNA, the CDR3 is TGCGCCAGCAGCCAAGCGGTCGGGGCTCGGGATACGCAGTATTTT. This translates into CASSQAVGARDTQYF.

This rearrangement joins TRBV7-9 to TRBJ2-5, with D unresolved. CDR3 size: 14 residues. V shed 1 base and J shed 0 bases, with 6 bases lying between them. Germline lookup yields CDR1 SEHNR and CDR2 FQNEAQ (reference sequence). CDR3 amino acids: CASSLGQYQETQYF. CDR3 DNA sequence: TGTGCCAGCAGCTTAGGGCAGTACCAAGAGACCCAGTACTTC.

This clonotype was recorded at least ten times. CDR3 bases: TGTGCCTGCCGGGGGGGCACAGCTAGCACAGATACGCAGTATTTT. Translated: CACRGGTASTDTQYF. The rearrangement links TRBV6-1 to TRBJ2-3; 8 bases agree with TRBD2. V dropped 11 bases and J dropped 0; count of bases not matched to a gene: 10. Per germline, CDR1 MNHNS and CDR2 SASEGT. CDR3 length: 15 residues.

The rearrangement joins TRBV11-2 to TRBJ2-7, with TRBD1 matching over 8 bases. From germline, CDR1 is SGHAT and CDR2 FQNNGV. This CDR3 has 13 residues. With V trimmed by 11 bases and J by 3 bases, 9 bases remained unmatched. CDR3 loop: CAGISDRGYEQYF. Written as DNA, the CDR3 is TGTGCCGGTATCTCTGACAGGGGCTACGAGCAGTACTTC.

For this clonotype: This may arise from a read error, as a much more abundant clone is one base away. The J gene is TRBJ2-3, the V gene TRBV5-4, with TRBD2 identical over 10 bases. In germline, CDR1 is SGHNT, CDR2 YYREEE (reference sequence). The CDR3 is 15 residues long. The ends lost 5 bases at V and 4 bases at J; junction bases unmatched: 7. The CDR3 sequence is CASSSSSGRSDTQYF. In DNA, the CDR3 is TGTGCCAGCAGTTCCTCTAGCGGGAGATCAGATACGCAGTATTTT.

About this clonotype: The junction departs from germline at one end; a sequencing error may be responsible. The V gene is TRBV4-1, the J gene TRBJ1-4, with no clear D. The CDR3 totals 16 residues. CDR1 MGHRA and CDR2 YSYEKL come from the germline V gene. In DNA form, the CDR3 reads TGCGCCAACAGCCAAGACCCCCGCGTCCAAGAGGAAAAACTGTTTTTT. Translation gives CANSQDPRVQEEKLFF.

Regarding this clonotype: Being one base from a much bigger clone, this may be a read error. V usage is TRBV29-1 and J usage is TRBJ2-7; TRBD2 matches at 11 bases. Germline lookup yields CDR1 SQVTM and CDR2 ANQGSEA. The CDR3 contains 13 residues. The chain's CDR3 is CGVETSGSYELYF. In DNA form, the CDR3 reads TGCGGCGTTGAAACTAGCGGGAGCTACGAGCTGTACTTC.

A note on this clonotype: At one end the junction does not follow the germline gene, possibly because of a read error. This sequence joins TRBV28 and TRBJ1-4; D ambiguous. Germline-derived CDR1 and CDR2 are MDHEN and SYDVKM. This CDR3 has 15 amino acids. This chain's CDR3 is CTSRPTGRANEKLFF. The CDR3 coding sequence is TGTACCAGCAGACCTACCGGGAGGGCTAATGAAAAACTGTTTTTT.

This clonotype came up once. The CDR3 carries no conserved terminal phenylalanine or tryptophan, so it likely arises from a read error. The chain employs TRBV11-2 and TRBJ2-1, with 14 bases aligning to TRBD2. Looked up from germline, CDR1 is SGHAT and CDR2 is FQNNGV. The V and J ends lost 5 bases and 8 bases, in that order; junction bases with no gene match: 11. This CDR3 is built from 17 residues. CDR3 region: CASSRRLAGGLGDEQFI. The DNA of the CDR3 is TGTGCCAGCAGCAGGAGACTAGCGGGAGGGCTAGGGGATGAGCAGTTCATC.

Comment on this clonotype: The junction does not match germline at one end; this may be a read error. The chain recombines TRBV11-2 with TRBJ2-1; 7 positions agree with TRBD1. CDR3 length equals 17 residues. The germline V gene encodes CDR1 SGHAT and CDR2 FQNNGV. CDR3 nucleotides: TGTGCCAGCAACTTACGACCGGGACAGAAATTCTACATTGAGCAGTTCTTC. It encodes CASNLRPGQKFYIEQFF.